The rows below give T cell receptor beta chains drawn from one sample of a study of a mutant IDH1 vaccine in newly diagnosed glioma. Their antigens remain unidentified. Assay: immunoSEQ multiplex PCR; the TCRdb copy retains only in-frame clones and omits some. The table includes approximately 110,000 clones, roughly nine tenths detected once. The source was PBMCs, collected from a glioma patient whose treatment included an IDH1 peptide vaccine. These receptors came from a woman aged 45-65 years with glioma. The CDR3 runs from the conserved cysteine through the conserved F or W. The order of the fields is J gene, clone size, V gene, D gene, CDR3 protein, CDR3 DNA. D genes are given only for firm matches. A row's size may be missing; if present it is once, few, many or a size class.

J gene: TRBJ2-5
clone size: once
V gene: TRBV5-5
D gene: -
CDR3 protein: CASSLLGGQETQYF
CDR3 DNA: TGTGCCAGCAGCCTCCTGGGAGGCCAAGAGACCCAGTACTTC

J gene: TRBJ1-4
clone size: -
V gene: TRBV9
D gene: TRBD1
CDR3 protein: CASSVAGTENEKLFF
CDR3 DNA: TGTGCCAGCAGCGTGGCCGGGACAGAGAATGAAAAACTGTTTTTT

J gene: TRBJ1-3
clone size: -
V gene: TRBV25-1
D gene: -
CDR3 protein: CASSEFGRGSGNTIYF
CDR3 DNA: TGTGCCAGCAGTGAATTCGGCAGGGGCTCTGGAAACACCATATATTTT

J gene: TRBJ2-7
clone size: few
V gene: TRBV28
D gene: -
CDR3 protein: CASSFSGSSLYEQYF
CDR3 DNA: TGTGCCAGCAGTTTTTCGGGGAGTTCCCTCTACGAGCAGTACTTC

J gene: TRBJ1-1
clone size: -
V gene: TRBV25-1
D gene: TRBD1
CDR3 protein: CASSPHRTGIDEAFF
CDR3 DNA: TGTGCCAGCAGTCCCCATCGGACAGGGATAGATGAAGCTTTCTTT

J gene: TRBJ2-7
clone size: -
V gene: TRBV6-6
D gene: -
CDR3 protein: CASSSGPGQYF
CDR3 DNA: TGTGCCAGCAGTAGCGGGCCAGGGCAGTACTTC

J gene: TRBJ1-1
clone size: -
V gene: TRBV2
D gene: -
CDR3 protein: CASSVEGRNTEAFF
CDR3 DNA: TGTGCCAGCAGTGTGGAGGGTAGGAATACTGAAGCTTTCTTT

J gene: TRBJ2-7
clone size: -
V gene: TRBV6-5
D gene: -
CDR3 protein: CASSYSRGTYEQYF
CDR3 DNA: TGTGCCAGCAGTTACTCCAGGGGAACCTACGAGCAGTACTTC

J gene: TRBJ2-7
clone size: -
V gene: TRBV5-1
D gene: -
CDR3 protein: CASSIGTSSSYEQYF
CDR3 DNA: TGCGCCAGCAGCATCGGGACGAGTAGCTCCTACGAGCAGTACTTC

J gene: TRBJ2-7
clone size: -
V gene: TRBV10-2
D gene: TRBD1
CDR3 protein: CASGSGTASYEQYF
CDR3 DNA: TGCGCCAGCGGCTCCGGGACAGCCTCCTACGAGCAGTACTTC

J gene: TRBJ2-3
clone size: -
V gene: TRBV9
D gene: TRBD1
CDR3 protein: CASSVGRGRLDTQYF
CDR3 DNA: TGTGCCAGCAGCGTAGGCAGGGGGCGCTTAGATACGCAGTATTTT

J gene: TRBJ1-4
clone size: once
V gene: TRBV19
D gene: -
CDR3 protein: CASSAQGGEKLFF
CDR3 DNA: TGTGCCAGTAGTGCCCAGGGAGGAGAAAAACTGTTTTTT

J gene: TRBJ2-2
clone size: few
V gene: TRBV19
D gene: TRBD2
CDR3 protein: CASSQTSGGFTGELFF
CDR3 DNA: TGTGCCAGTAGCCAGACTAGCGGGGGGTTCACCGGGGAGCTGTTTTTT

J gene: TRBJ2-3
clone size: -
V gene: TRBV9
D gene: -
CDR3 protein: CASSAPSLGIPDTQYF
CDR3 DNA: TGTGCCAGCAGCGCACCCTCCCTCGGGATCCCAGATACGCAGTATTTT

J gene: TRBJ1-5
clone size: -
V gene: TRBV5-1
D gene: -
CDR3 protein: CASSLAAGGNQPQHF
CDR3 DNA: TGCGCCAGCAGCCTGGCGGCTGGAGGCAATCAGCCCCAGCATTTT

J gene: TRBJ2-1
clone size: -
V gene: TRBV7-2
D gene: TRBD2
CDR3 protein: CASSLSGISNEQFF
CDR3 DNA: TGTGCCAGCAGCCTAAGCGGGATCTCCAATGAGCAGTTCTTC

J gene: TRBJ2-3
clone size: -
V gene: TRBV6-5
D gene: -
CDR3 protein: CASSRKRASTDTQYF
CDR3 DNA: TGTGCCAGCAGTCGTAAGCGGGCTAGCACAGATACGCAGTATTTT

J gene: TRBJ2-5
clone size: -
V gene: TRBV5-6
D gene: -
CDR3 protein: CASSTYSYWGGETQYF
CDR3 DNA: TGTGCCAGCAGCACCTATAGCTACTGGGGCGGAGAGACCCAGTACTTC

J gene: TRBJ2-1
clone size: -
V gene: TRBV29-1
D gene: TRBD2
CDR3 protein: CSVEGQASGAYNEQFF
CDR3 DNA: TGCAGCGTTGAAGGTCAGGCTAGCGGGGCTTACAATGAGCAGTTCTTC

J gene: TRBJ2-3
clone size: -
V gene: TRBV4-1
D gene: -
CDR3 protein: CASSQVGGLGADTQYF
CDR3 DNA: TGCGCCAGCAGCCAAGTGGGGGGGCTGGGGGCAGATACGCAGTATTTT

J gene: TRBJ2-7
clone size: -
V gene: TRBV9
D gene: TRBD2
CDR3 protein: CASSPAGGRVTYEQYF
CDR3 DNA: TGTGCCAGCAGCCCAGCGGGCGGGAGGGTTACCTACGAGCAGTACTTC

J gene: TRBJ2-1
clone size: -
V gene: TRBV19
D gene: -
CDR3 protein: CASSIELADYNEQFF
CDR3 DNA: TGTGCCAGTAGTATCGAACTGGCCGACTACAATGAGCAGTTCTTC

J gene: TRBJ2-7
clone size: -
V gene: TRBV5-1
D gene: TRBD2
CDR3 protein: CASSSAREPYEQYF
CDR3 DNA: TGCGCCAGCAGCTCAGCGCGGGAGCCCTACGAGCAGTACTTC

J gene: TRBJ1-2
clone size: -
V gene: TRBV29-1
D gene: -
CDR3 protein: CSVAVWGLGTF
CDR3 DNA: -

J gene: TRBJ1-1
clone size: -
V gene: TRBV5-1
D gene: TRBD1
CDR3 protein: CASSSVEDRINTEAFF
CDR3 DNA: TGCGCCAGCAGCTCAGTCGAGGACAGGATCAACACTGAAGCTTTCTTT

J gene: TRBJ1-1
clone size: -
V gene: TRBV5-1
D gene: TRBD1
CDR3 protein: CASSLSQGAKNTEAFF
CDR3 DNA: TGCGCCAGCAGCTTGTCACAGGGGGCTAAGAACACTGAAGCTTTCTTT

J gene: TRBJ1-1
clone size: -
V gene: TRBV6-1
D gene: -
CDR3 protein: CASSEAVNTDGAFF
CDR3 DNA: TGTGCCAGCAGTGAAGCGGTTAACACTGATGGAGCTTTCTTT

J gene: TRBJ1-1
clone size: -
V gene: TRBV7-9
D gene: -
CDR3 protein: CASSLGELAFF
CDR3 DNA: TGTGCCAGCAGCTTGGGGGAACTTGCTTTCTTT

J gene: TRBJ2-3
clone size: -
V gene: TRBV20-1
D gene: -
CDR3 protein: CSAKANTQYF
CDR3 DNA: TGCAGTGCTAAGGCAAATACGCAGTATTTT

J gene: TRBJ2-7
clone size: -
V gene: TRBV7-6
D gene: TRBD1
CDR3 protein: CASSPRQGASYEQYF
CDR3 DNA: TGTGCCAGCAGCCCCAGGCAGGGGGCTTCCTACGAGCAGTACTTC

J gene: TRBJ1-5
clone size: -
V gene: TRBV28
D gene: -
CDR3 protein: CASTLGSNQPQHF
CDR3 DNA: TGTGCCAGCACCCTCGGAAGCAATCAGCCCCAGCATTTT

J gene: TRBJ1-1
clone size: -
V gene: TRBV6-5
D gene: TRBD1
CDR3 protein: CASSQGVTEAFF
CDR3 DNA: TGTGCCAGCAGCCAGGGGGTCACTGAAGCTTTCTTT

J gene: TRBJ1-4
clone size: -
V gene: TRBV7-2
D gene: TRBD1
CDR3 protein: CASSLARDSLEKLFF
CDR3 DNA: TGTGCCAGCAGCTTAGCTCGGGACAGCCTTGAAAAACTGTTTTTT

J gene: TRBJ2-1
clone size: -
V gene: TRBV16
D gene: -
CDR3 protein: CASSQSKRLYNEQFF
CDR3 DNA: TGTGCCAGCAGCCAATCGAAAAGGTTATACAATGAGCAGTTCTTC

J gene: TRBJ2-5
clone size: -
V gene: TRBV5-1
D gene: -
CDR3 protein: CASSLAGAAHFETQYF
CDR3 DNA: TGCGCCAGCAGCTTGGCGGGGGCGGCCCACTTTGAGACCCAGTACTTC

J gene: TRBJ2-1
clone size: once
V gene: TRBV6-4
D gene: TRBD2
CDR3 protein: CASSAWGETARGLGDNEQFF
CDR3 DNA: TGTGCCAGCAGTGCATGGGGTGAGACAGCTAGAGGACTAGGGGACAATGAGCAGTTCTTC

J gene: TRBJ2-3
clone size: -
V gene: TRBV29-1
D gene: -
CDR3 protein: CSVDSSPDTQYF
CDR3 DNA: TGCAGCGTTGATTCTAGTCCAGATACGCAGTATTTT

J gene: TRBJ1-2
clone size: few
V gene: TRBV28
D gene: TRBD1
CDR3 protein: CASSLTGLKGYTF
CDR3 DNA: TGTGCCAGCAGTCTGACAGGGTTAAAAGGCTACACCTTC

J gene: TRBJ2-7
clone size: -
V gene: TRBV5-4
D gene: TRBD2
CDR3 protein: CASSLPASGSYEQYF
CDR3 DNA: TGTGCCAGCAGCTTGCCGGCTAGCGGCTCCTACGAGCAGTACTTC

J gene: TRBJ2-1
clone size: once
V gene: TRBV5-1
D gene: -
CDR3 protein: CASSFQGTTNEQFF
CDR3 DNA: TGCGCCAGCAGCTTTCAAGGCACCACCAATGAGCAGTTCTTC

J gene: TRBJ2-4
clone size: -
V gene: TRBV7-9
D gene: TRBD2
CDR3 protein: CASSPSGDLAKNIQYF
CDR3 DNA: TGTGCCAGCAGCCCCAGCGGGGACCTAGCCAAAAACATTCAGTACTTC

J gene: TRBJ2-7
clone size: once
V gene: TRBV10-3
D gene: TRBD2
CDR3 protein: CAITPGTSTIEQYF
CDR3 DNA: TGTGCCATCACCCCCGGGACTAGTACAATAGAGCAGTACTTC

J gene: TRBJ1-2
clone size: -
V gene: TRBV9
D gene: TRBD1
CDR3 protein: CASSTSDRSYGYTF
CDR3 DNA: TGTGCCAGCAGCACCTCGGACAGGAGCTATGGCTACACCTTC

J gene: TRBJ2-5
clone size: -
V gene: TRBV5-4
D gene: TRBD2
CDR3 protein: CASSLGPSGMETQYF
CDR3 DNA: TGTGCCAGCAGCTTGGGTCCTAGCGGGATGGAGACCCAGTACTTC

J gene: TRBJ2-7
clone size: -
V gene: TRBV23-1
D gene: -
CDR3 protein: CAERGATSYEQYF
CDR3 DNA: TGCGCCGAGAGAGGGGCTACTTCCTACGAGCAGTACTTC

J gene: TRBJ2-5
clone size: -
V gene: TRBV28
D gene: -
CDR3 protein: CASSSPPAGSETQYF
CDR3 DNA: TGTGCCAGCAGTTCCCCCCCCGCGGGGTCGGAGACCCAGTACTTC

J gene: TRBJ2-5
clone size: -
V gene: TRBV18
D gene: -
CDR3 protein: CASSPRVRGSQETQYF
CDR3 DNA: TGTGCCAGCTCACCACGTGTTAGGGGTAGCCAAGAGACCCAGTACTTC

J gene: TRBJ2-3
clone size: -
V gene: TRBV10-1
D gene: -
CDR3 protein: CASSGRTDLGQYF
CDR3 DNA: TGCGCCAGCAGTGGAAGGACAGATTTGGGGCAGTATTTT